Listed below are T cell receptor beta chains from one sample, sequenced in a study of shared clonotypes between healthy human individuals. Using immunoSEQ multiplex PCR, the repertoire was profiled, and TCRdb retains in-frame clones only, with some absent. The sample lists roughly 720,000 clones; 90% were seen once. The sample comprised memory CD8+ T cells from PBMCs. The receptor set was obtained from a man aged 18 to 29 in good health. Some clones in this sample may be carry-over from other donors' samples. Each CDR3 is given with its conserved first and last residue. Fields, in order: J gene, clone size, D gene, V gene, CDR3 DNA, CDR3 protein. The D gene is left open where the match is weak. A row's size may be missing; if present it is once, few, many or a size class.

J: TRBJ2-2; size: .; D: TRBD2; V: TRBV4-1; DNA: TGCGCCAGCAGCCAAGATTTGACTAGCGGGAGACCCGGGGAGCTGTTTTTT; CDR3: CASSQDLTSGRPGELFF
J: TRBJ2-5; size: .; D: TRBD1; V: TRBV28; DNA: TGTGCCAGCAGTTTAGGGCCAGACAGGGGGCATAATAGTGAGACCCAGTACTTC; CDR3: CASSLGPDRGHNSETQYF
J: TRBJ2-7; size: .; D: .; V: TRBV4-1; DNA: TGCGCCAGCAGCCAAGGTCCGCCTGGAGCGTCCTACGAGCAGTACTTC; CDR3: CASSQGPPGASYEQYF
J: TRBJ1-1; size: .; D: .; V: TRBV15; DNA: TGTGCCACCAGCCAGTACCACAGGGACGACACTGAAGCTTTCTTT; CDR3: CATSQYHRDDTEAFF
J: TRBJ2-7; size: .; D: .; V: TRBV11-3; DNA: TGTGCCAGCAGCTCCCCGAGCTCCTACGAGCAGTACTTC; CDR3: CASSSPSSYEQYF
J: TRBJ2-5; size: .; D: .; V: TRBV19; DNA: TGTGCCAGTAGTATGGGTTCCAGCCTCCAAGAGACCCAGTACTTC; CDR3: CASSMGSSLQETQYF
J: TRBJ1-2; size: .; D: .; V: TRBV7-9; DNA: TGTGCCAGCAGCTTATGGACAGCAAAGGTAGACTATGGCCACACCTTC; CDR3: CASSLWTAKVDYGHTF
J: TRBJ1-1; size: .; D: .; V: TRBV19; DNA: TGTGCCAGTAGTAAGGGACGGGGGGGTATCACTGAAGCTTTCTTT; CDR3: CASSKGRGGITEAFF
J: TRBJ1-5; size: few; D: TRBD1; V: TRBV29-1; DNA: TGCAGCGTTCGAACAGGGGAATATCAGCCCCAGCATTTT; CDR3: CSVRTGEYQPQHF
J: TRBJ2-1; size: .; D: .; V: TRBV19; DNA: TGTGCCAGTAGTATTGTTGGGGGCCGGAGCTCCTACAATGAGCAGTTCTTC; CDR3: CASSIVGGRSSYNEQFF
J: TRBJ1-1; size: .; D: .; V: TRBV9; DNA: TGTGCCAGCAGCAAGGGGAAAAGGACAGTGAACACTGAAGCTTTCTTT; CDR3: CASSKGKRTVNTEAFF
J: TRBJ1-1; size: .; D: .; V: TRBV5-4; DNA: TGTGCCAGCAGCTTGGGGTCGGAGGGTTGGAATACTGAAGCTTTCTTT; CDR3: CASSLGSEGWNTEAFF
J: TRBJ1-1; size: once; D: TRBD1; V: TRBV11-2; DNA: TGTGCCAGCAGCTCAACCATGGGACAGCTTGAGAACACTGAAGCTTTCTTT; CDR3: CASSSTMGQLENTEAFF
J: TRBJ2-7; size: many; D: TRBD2; V: TRBV7-8; DNA: TGTGCCAGCAGCTTAGGCCGACTAGCGGGAAGCCGCGAGCAGTACTTC; CDR3: CASSLGRLAGSREQYF
J: TRBJ2-3; size: .; D: TRBD2; V: TRBV9; DNA: TGTGCCAGCAGCGTTAGCGGGGGAAACACAGATACGCAGTATTTT; CDR3: CASSVSGGNTDTQYF
J: TRBJ1-2; size: .; D: .; V: TRBV5-1; DNA: TGCGCCAGCAGCTTGGCCCCTGACGAGGGAAACTATGGCTACACCTTC; CDR3: CASSLAPDEGNYGYTF
J: TRBJ2-1; size: .; D: .; V: TRBV28; DNA: TGTGCCAGCAGTTTAAGGAGGGATAGCCGCTCCTACAATGAGCAGTTCTTC; CDR3: CASSLRRDSRSYNEQFF
J: TRBJ2-2; size: .; D: TRBD2; V: TRBV28; DNA: TGTGCCAGCAGTTTGTTAGCGGGAGTGGTCGGGGAGCTGTTTTTT; CDR3: CASSLLAGVVGELFF
J: TRBJ2-7; size: .; D: .; V: TRBV19; DNA: TGTGCCAGTAGTTCAACCTCGGGACACTACTCCTACGAGCAGTACTTC; CDR3: CASSSTSGHYSYEQYF
J: TRBJ1-5; size: .; D: TRBD1; V: TRBV9; DNA: TGTGCCAGCAGCGCACAGGGGGGCCGTCATCAGCCCCAGCATTTT; CDR3: CASSAQGGRHQPQHF
J: TRBJ1-5; size: few; D: .; V: TRBV2; DNA: TGTGCCAGCAGTTTCCCGGATAGCAATCAGCCCCAGCATTTT; CDR3: CASSFPDSNQPQHF
J: TRBJ2-5; size: .; D: TRBD2; V: TRBV19; DNA: TGTGCCAGTAGTTTTCTAGCGGGAGACCGAGAGACCCAGTACTTC; CDR3: CASSFLAGDRETQYF
J: TRBJ2-2; size: .; D: .; V: TRBV27; DNA: TGTGCCAGCAGCCCCCTACCAGGCGCCGGGGAGCTGTTTTTT; CDR3: CASSPLPGAGELFF
J: TRBJ1-2; size: .; D: TRBD1; V: TRBV5-1; DNA: TGCGCCAGCGGACAAGCCCCGGGACAGGGGTTTGGTGGCTACACCTTC; CDR3: CASGQAPGQGFGGYTF
J: TRBJ2-7; size: .; D: TRBD2; V: TRBV19; DNA: TGTGCCAGTAGTACTGACAGGCAGACTAGCGGGGAGCAGTACTTC; CDR3: CASSTDRQTSGEQYF
J: TRBJ2-7; size: .; D: .; V: TRBV29-1; DNA: TGCAGCGTCGCCGGGACCAAGTATGGATCCTACGAGCAGTACTTC; CDR3: CSVAGTKYGSYEQYF
J: TRBJ2-7; size: .; D: .; V: TRBV27; DNA: TGTGCCAGCACCGATAGGCGGGAGACAGGCTACGAGCAGTACTTC; CDR3: CASTDRRETGYEQYF
J: TRBJ2-3; size: .; D: .; V: TRBV15; DNA: TGTGCCACCAGCAGAGATATGACAGATACGCAGTATTTT; CDR3: CATSRDMTDTQYF
J: TRBJ2-7; size: .; D: TRBD1; V: TRBV29-1; DNA: TGCAGCGCCGTGACCGGGACAGCCTACGAGCAGTACTTC; CDR3: CSAVTGTAYEQYF
J: TRBJ2-7; size: .; D: TRBD2; V: TRBV6-6; DNA: TGTGCCAGCAGTTACTGGGGGGGAACCGACTACGAGCAGTACTTC; CDR3: CASSYWGGTDYEQYF
J: TRBJ2-5; size: few; D: TRBD2; V: TRBV11-2; DNA: TGTGCCAGCAACCCAAGCCTGAGGGAGGGCCAGATAGAAGAGACCCAGTACTTC; CDR3: CASNPSLREGQIEETQYF
J: TRBJ1-5; size: .; D: .; V: TRBV7-9; DNA: TGTGCCAGCAGCCACGACAGTATAAACCAGCCCCAGCATTTT; CDR3: CASSHDSINQPQHF
J: TRBJ1-2; size: .; D: .; V: TRBV27; DNA: TGTGCCAGCAGTTTCCGGGCTAACTATGGCTACACCTTC; CDR3: CASSFRANYGYTF
J: TRBJ2-1; size: .; D: .; V: TRBV7-3; DNA: TGTGCCAGCAGCTTAACGAAGAGCTCCTACAATGAGCAGTTCTTC; CDR3: CASSLTKSSYNEQFF
J: TRBJ2-7; size: .; D: .; V: TRBV29-1; DNA: TGCAGCGTTGAAACCAGGGCCTACGAGCAGTACTTC; CDR3: CSVETRAYEQYF
J: TRBJ2-7; size: .; D: TRBD1; V: TRBV29-1; DNA: TGCAGCGGCAGACAGGGGGGCTCCTACGAGCAGTACTTC; CDR3: CSGRQGGSYEQYF
J: TRBJ1-1; size: .; D: .; V: TRBV19; DNA: TGTGCCAGCTTGGCGGGGTTGGCTGAAGCTTTCTTT; CDR3: CASLAGLAEAFF
J: TRBJ2-5; size: .; D: TRBD2; V: TRBV30; DNA: TGTGCCTGGAGCAGGAGTAGCGGGAGAGGAGAGACCCAGTACTTC; CDR3: CAWSRSSGRGETQYF
J: TRBJ1-2; size: .; D: .; V: TRBV19; DNA: TGTGCCAGTAGTCTGGGGGGACACTATGGCTACACCTTC; CDR3: CASSLGGHYGYTF
J: TRBJ2-5; size: .; D: TRBD1; V: TRBV11-2; DNA: TGTGCCAGCAGCCAGCGGACAGGAGAGGTGCGAGAGACCCAGTACTTC; CDR3: CASSQRTGEVRETQYF